The 22 T cell receptor beta chains below were found in one sample sequenced in a study of T cells after yellow fever vaccination. TCRdb passed the 5' RACE reads through MiXCR, listing each CDR3 protein once. There are under 250,000 distinct CDR3 sequences in the sample; 6.9% occur only once, and approximately 0.85% lies in the top ten. Sequencing used CD4+ T cells sorted from PBMCs, obtained 15 days after the yellow fever booster vaccination. The receptors stem from a man aged 25 to 40 who received the YFV17D yellow fever vaccine.

This clonotype was seen a few times. This chain links TRBV7-9 with TRBJ1-2, with a tentative D call TRBD1 (5 bases). In germline, CDR1 is SEHNR, CDR2 FQNEAQ (reference sequence). This CDR3 has 13 residues. Trimming pared 7 bases from V and 4 bases from J, leaving 13 bases between. CDR3 protein: CASTALRGYGYTF. The CDR3 DNA reads as TGTGCCAGCACCGCGTTGAGGGGCTATGGCTACACCTTC. Full variable domain (missing parts from reference TRBV7-9 and TRBJ1-2): DTGVSQNPRHKITKRGQNVTFRCDPISEHNRLYWYRQTLGQGPEFLTYFQNEAQLEKSRLLSDRFSAERPKGSFSTLEIQRTEQGDSAMYLCASTALRGYGYTFGSGTRLTVV.

The rearrangement links TRBV18 to TRBJ2-7; D remains ambiguous. In germline, CDR1 is KGHSH, CDR2 LQKENI. The CDR3 is 14 residues long. The V end lost 1 base, the J end lost 5 bases, and 12 bases lay between the germline ends. The CDR3 region is CASSPRASDHEQYF. The CDR3 coding sequence is TGTGCCAGCTCACCACGAGCTAGTGACCACGAGCAGTACTTC.

The sample holds many counts of this clonotype. The chain links TRBV20-1 to TRBJ2-1; 10 positions agree with TRBD2. The CDR3 length is 19 residues. Trimming cost V 0 bases and J 8 bases; bases outside gene matches: 19. Germline lookup yields CDR1 DFQATT and CDR2 SNEGSKA (reference sequence). The CDR3, as DNA: TGCAGTGCTAGAGAGTTTGGGGAGCGGGTAGCGGGAGGAGGGGATGAGCAGTTCTTC. The encoded protein is CSAREFGERVAGGGDEQFF.

This clonotype was seen at least ten times. The rearrangement joins TRBV11-2 to TRBJ2-7; 9 positions match TRBD1. V shed 1 base and J 1 base; nucleotides not matched to a gene: 11. Germline CDR1 reads SGHAT; CDR2 reads FQNNGV. CDR3 length: 18 amino acids. Here the CDR3 DNA reads TGTGCCAGCAGCTTAGTAGGAGTGGCGGGACAGGGATCCTACGAGCAGTACTTC. It translates to CASSLVGVAGQGSYEQYF.

This chain uses TRBV28 with TRBJ2-7; D gene uncertain. V shed 7 bases and J shed 2 bases, with 21 bases lying between them. Germline V gene lookup returns CDR1 MDHEN and CDR2 SYDVKM. This CDR3 contains 16 residues. The CDR3 spells CASTPGSAETPYEQYF. CDR3 coding DNA: TGTGCCAGCACTCCAGGTAGTGCGGAAACACCCTACGAGCAGTACTTC.

On this clonotype itself: At one boundary the junction diverges from the germline segment, which might be a read error. As DNA, the CDR3 is TGCGCCAGCAGCTTGGTGGGGACACAGTACCCGAGCTCCTGCGAGCAGTACTTC. Translated: CASSLVGTQYPSSCEQYF. V and J are TRBV5-1 and TRBJ2-7, with D perhaps TRBD1 (6 bases). This CDR3 spans 18 amino acids. Per the germline V gene, CDR1 is SGHRS and CDR2 is YFSETQ. The full variable domain, completed using reference TRBV5-1 and TRBJ2-7, is KAGVTQTPRYLIKTRGQQVTLSCSPISGHRSVSWYQQTPGQGLQFLFEYFSETQRNKGNFPGRFSGRQFSNSRSEMNVSTLELGDSALYLCASSLVGTQYPSSCEQYFGPGTRLTVT.

The chain carries TRBV5-1 and TRBJ1-2; D perhaps matches TRBD1 (5 bases). This CDR3 contains 15 residues. The V gene's germline CDR1 is SGHRS and CDR2 YFSETQ. V gave up 3 bases and J gave up 2 bases, with 14 bases separating them. CDR3 nucleotide sequence: TGCGCCAGCAGCTATGACAGCACCCGCAACTATGGCTACACCTTC. Translation: CASSYDSTRNYGYTF.

This clonotype appeared many times. The chain has TRBV2 and TRBJ2-3; no firm D call. The CDR3 has 12 amino acids. Trimming removed 4 bases at V and 5 bases at J, with 7 bases between. The germline V gene encodes CDR1 SNHLY and CDR2 FYNNEI. Here the CDR3 reads CASSGMVDTQYF. For the CDR3, the DNA is TGTGCCAGCAGTGGTATGGTAGATACGCAGTATTTT.

The chain employs TRBV2 and TRBJ2-5, with D hard to call. This CDR3 is built from 11 residues. The germline V gene has CDR1 SNHLY and CDR2 FYNNEI. Trimming left V 10 bases short and J 0 bases short, with 6 bases between. The CDR3 DNA reads TGTGCCACCACGTACCAAGAGACCCAGTACTTC. The encoded protein is CATTYQETQYF.

The chain recombines TRBV2 with TRBJ2-5, with D possibly TRBD1 on 5 matching bases. Trimming left V 6 bases short and J 2 bases short, with 13 bases between. Looked up from germline, CDR1 is SNHLY and CDR2 is FYNNEI. The CDR3 totals 14 residues. The CDR3 bases are TGTGCCAGCAGAGTCGACAGATCTCAAGAGACCCAGTACTTC. Protein sequence: CASRVDRSQETQYF. Combining the CDR3 with reference TRBV2 and TRBJ2-5 gives the whole variable domain EPEVTQTPSHQVTQMGQEVILRCVPISNHLYFYWYRQILGQKVEFLVSFYNNEISEKSEIFDDQFSVERPDGSNFTLKIRSTKLEDSAMYFCASRVDRSQETQYFGPGTRLLVL.

This clonotype occurred a few times. This sequence joins TRBV30 and TRBJ2-6, with TRBD1 identical over 9 bases. Losses at the gene ends were 2 bases for V and 0 bases for J; bases not matched to a gene: 8. This CDR3 has 18 amino acids. CDR1 and CDR2 (germline): GTSNPN, SVGIG (reference sequence). The CDR3 DNA sequence: TGTGCCTGGAGTCGCACAGGGGGCTCCCTCTCTGGGGCCAACGTCCTGACTTTC. Residues: CAWSRTGGSLSGANVLTF. The variable domain in full, completed from reference TRBV30 and TRBJ2-6, reads SQTIHQWPATLVQPVGSPLSLECTVEGTSNPNLYWYRQAAGRGLQLLFYSVGIGQISSEVPQNLSASRPQDRQFILSSKKLLLSDSGFYLCAWSRTGGSLSGANVLTFGAGSRLTVL.

Points on this clonotype: Just one base apart from a much larger clone, this may be a read error. J is TRBJ1-1 and V is TRBV20-1, with 9 nucleotides matching TRBD1. The CDR3 runs 13 residues. CDR1 and CDR2 from the germline V gene are DFQATT and SNEGSKA (reference sequence). V was pared by 2 bases and J by 8 bases, with 6 bases of the junction left unmatched. The chain's CDR3 is CSARHPGQGEAFF. The CDR3 nucleotides read TGCAGTGCTAGACACCCGGGACAGGGAGAAGCTTTCTTT.

With regard to this clonotype: A much more abundant neighbour one base away suggests this may be a read error. The gene calls are TRBV7-6 and TRBJ2-1, with D unresolved. CDR3 size: 13 residues. Trimming took off 2 bases at V and 8 bases at J, with 10 bases between the two ends. CDR1 SGHVS and CDR2 FNYEAQ come from the germline V gene. This chain's CDR3 is CASSLTPIHEQFF. The CDR3 DNA follows: TGTGCCAGCAGCTTAACACCTATTCATGAGCAGTTCTTC.

Only a few counts were recorded for this clonotype. V gene TRBV25-1 combines with J gene TRBJ2-7; D ambiguous. V lost 3 bases, J lost 7 bases, and 10 bases lay in between. In germline, CDR1 is MGHDK, CDR2 SYGVNS. The CDR3 is 12 amino acids. The CDR3 coding sequence is TGTGCCAGCAGTGATTTGGCTGGGGAGCAGTACTTC. Translated: CASSDLAGEQYF.

The chain links TRBV12-3 or TRBV12-4 to TRBJ2-3; 7 positions match TRBD2. The CDR3 runs to 14 residues. The J segment lost 2 bases and the V segment lost 9 bases, leaving 8 bases of the junction unmatched. The CDR3 protein is CASQRGLTTDTQYF. DNA for the CDR3: TGTGCCAGTCAGCGGGGTCTAACCACAGATACGCAGTATTTT.

This clonotype was counted many times. V gene TRBV10-1 combines with J gene TRBJ1-1; D call uncertain. CDR1 and CDR2 (germline): WNHNN, SYGVQD (reference sequence). V lost 0 bases and J 0 bases, leaving 2 bases between the germline ends. This CDR3 spans 13 amino acids. The CDR3, as DNA: TGCGCCAGCAGTGAGTCCCTGAACACTGAAGCTTTCTTT. Protein sequence: CASSESLNTEAFF.

This clonotype was counted ten times or more. The rearrangement links TRBV12-3 or TRBV12-4 to TRBJ2-5, with 7 bases identical to TRBD2. The CDR3 sequence is 17 residues long. Losses at the gene ends were 4 bases for V and 2 bases for J; bases not matched to a gene: 13. CDR3: CASSYSPGLSGQETQYF. In DNA, the CDR3 is TGTGCCAGCAGTTACTCCCCGGGACTTAGCGGGCAAGAGACCCAGTACTTC.

This clonotype was detected a few times. This chain links TRBV5-4 with TRBJ2-3; D possibly corresponds to TRBD2 (6 bases). The CDR3 is 15 amino acids. Germline V gives CDR1 SGHNT, CDR2 YYREEE (reference sequence). V shed 5 bases and J shed 0 bases, with 13 bases lying between them. The CDR3 sequence is CASRISGTSTDTQYF. DNA of the CDR3: TGTGCCAGCAGAATCTCCGGGACTAGCACAGATACGCAGTATTTT.

The V gene is TRBV20-1, the J gene TRBJ2-1; D is unclear. Germline V gene lookup returns CDR1 DFQATT and CDR2 SNEGSKA (reference sequence). V shed 1 base and J shed 9 bases, with 7 bases lying between them. The CDR3 has 11 amino acids. The CDR3 DNA follows: TGCAGTGCTAGAGTCTGGGGTGAGCAGTTCTTC. As protein: CSARVWGEQFF.

This chain links TRBV12-3 or TRBV12-4 with TRBJ1-1; no clear D gene. V was cut by 6 bases and J by 0 bases, with 14 bases left in between. The CDR3 is 15 amino acids. The CDR3 coding sequence is TGTGCCAGCAGCTCCCCTCAAACGATGAACACTGAAGCTTTCTTT. It is translated as CASSSPQTMNTEAFF.

A few counts support this clonotype. The chain is built from TRBV12-3 or TRBV12-4 and TRBJ2-1; D ambiguous. The V end was cut by 8 bases, the J end by 0 bases, with 11 bases between. This CDR3 is 14 amino acids long. The CDR3, as DNA: TGTGCCAGCGTCTGGAAGTCCTCCTACAATGAGCAGTTCTTC. Amino acid sequence: CASVWKSSYNEQFF.

This clonotype came up a few times. The rearrangement links TRBV20-1 to TRBJ2-7; D not resolved. The V end was cut by 2 bases, the J end by 7 bases, with 15 bases between. CDR3 length: 13 amino acids. Germline V CDR1 and CDR2: DFQATT, SNEGSKA (reference sequence). CDR3: CSARPKEFGEQYF. Here the CDR3 DNA reads TGCAGTGCTAGACCCAAGGAATTCGGTGAGCAGTACTTC.